Presented here are 26 T cell receptor beta chains from one specimen sequenced in a study of breast tumors, draining lymph nodes, adjacent tissues. TCRdb called the multiplex PCR reads again in MiXCR, with one record for every CDR3 protein. Of around 66,000 distinct CDR3 sequences in the sample, around 43% were seen once. Input material: breast tumor tissue. These receptors were collected from a female donor with breast cancer. Some clones in this sample may be carry-over from other donors' samples.

This clonotype was detected a few times. The rearrangement uses TRBV19 and TRBJ2-5; D is ambiguous. CDR1 is LNHDA and CDR2 is SQIVND in the germline V gene (reference sequence). V dropped 5 bases and J dropped 9 bases, with 22 bases sitting between them. This CDR3 region has 15 residues. For the CDR3, the DNA is TGTGCCAGTAGTTTCCCCCGTGGTTTTGGTCAGCCCCAGTACTTC. Translating gives CASSFPRGFGQPQYF.

This clonotype was counted ten times or more. The rearrangement links TRBV6-1 to TRBJ2-7; 10 bases fit TRBD1. J lost 7 bases, V lost 7 bases, and 10 bases had no gene match. There are 14 residues in the CDR3. CDR1 and CDR2 (germline): MNHNS, SASEGT. CDR3 sequence: CASIGDRGLGEQYF. CDR3 DNA sequence: TGTGCCAGCATAGGGGACAGGGGCCTAGGGGAGCAGTACTTC.

The chain combines TRBV2 with TRBJ2-5; 7 bases align to TRBD1. The germline V gene encodes CDR1 SNHLY and CDR2 FYNNEI. CDR3 length: 15 residues. The J segment lost 9 bases and the V segment lost 6 bases, leaving 16 bases of the junction unmatched. The CDR3 DNA reads TGTGCCAGCAGCGCAAATACAGGGGCGGGCTGGCCCCAGTACTTC. Its translation is CASSANTGAGWPQYF.

V gene TRBV25-1 combines with J gene TRBJ2-1; 8 bases align to TRBD2. This CDR3 contains 17 residues. The J segment lost 5 bases and the V segment lost 5 bases, leaving 14 bases of the junction unmatched. Germline values: CDR1 MGHDK, CDR2 SYGVNS. The CDR3 loop reads CASSSDSGVSYHNEQFF. CDR3 coding DNA: TGTGCCAGCAGTTCGGATAGCGGGGTGAGTTACCACAATGAGCAGTTCTTC.

This clonotype was seen repeatedly, ten times or more. The chain couples TRBV6-5 to TRBJ1-2; D not resolved. In germline, CDR1 is MNHEY, CDR2 SVGAGI. V gave up 3 bases and J gave up 5 bases, with 22 bases separating them. The CDR3 has 17 residues. The CDR3 protein is CASSYWVSPYTLYGYTF. The DNA of the CDR3 is TGTGCCAGCAGTTATTGGGTTTCCCCCTATACGCTGTATGGCTACACCTTC.

This clonotype has ten or more counts. This rearrangement joins TRBV9 to TRBJ2-1; 8 nucleotides agree with TRBD1. Germline loops: CDR1 SGDLS, CDR2 YYNGEE. The junction had 5 bases not matched to a gene; V was cut back by 3 bases and J by 6 bases. This CDR3 contains 14 residues. The CDR3: CASSEQTGGNEQFF. The CDR3 DNA is TGTGCCAGCAGCGAGCAAACAGGGGGCAATGAGCAGTTCTTC.

This chain connects TRBV29-1 to TRBJ2-3; D gene uncertain. V was clipped by 8 bases and J by 0 bases, with 15 bases between them. This CDR3 is built from 14 residues. The germline V gene has CDR1 SQVTM and CDR2 ANQGSEA. Written as DNA, the CDR3 is TGCAGCTTATTCGGCGGTACTAGCACAGATACGCAGTATTTT. This gives the protein CSLFGGTSTDTQYF.

Within the sample, this clonotype is medium-sized (0.01 to 0.1%). The chain is built from TRBV10-1 and TRBJ2-3; 9 nucleotides align to TRBD2. The CDR3 loop spans 13 amino acids. V was clipped by 5 bases and J by 5 bases; unmatched bases: 2. Looked up from germline, CDR1 is WNHNN and CDR2 is SYGVQD (reference sequence). DNA of the CDR3: TGCGCCAGCAGTCTAGCGGGGAAAGATACGCAGTATTTT. Its protein product is CASSLAGKDTQYF.

This clonotype was seen a few times. V is TRBV9 and J is TRBJ1-1, with a tentative D call TRBD1 (5 bases). Germline V CDR1 and CDR2: SGDLS, YYNGEE. This CDR3 contains 15 residues. V lost 0 bases to trimming and J lost 1 base, with 10 bases between them. Here the CDR3 reads CASSVVTAKNTEAFF. In DNA form, the CDR3 reads TGTGCCAGCAGCGTAGTGACAGCTAAGAACACTGAAGCTTTCTTT. Together with reference TRBV9 and TRBJ1-1, the CDR3 gives the full variable domain: DSGVTQTPKHLITATGQRVTLRCSPRSGDLSVYWYQQSLDQGLQFLIQYYNGEERAKGNILERFSAQQFPDLHSELNLSSLELGDSALYFCASSVVTAKNTEAFFGQGTRLTVV.

This clonotype was counted at least ten times. The chain has TRBV4-1 and TRBJ2-1; TRBD1 agrees at 8 bases. This CDR3 region has 15 residues. The V segment lost 6 bases and the J segment 9 bases; nucleotides outside the gene matches: 13. Germline CDR1 MGHRA, CDR2 YSYEKL. CDR3 sequence (DNA): TGCGCCAGCAGACAACCGGGACAGGACCTGTTTGAGCAGTTCTTC. This codes for CASRQPGQDLFEQFF.

This clonotype was counted at least ten times. J is TRBJ2-7 and V is TRBV27; D is undetermined. Trimming left V 2 bases short and J 3 bases short, with 11 bases between. Per the germline V gene, CDR1 is MNHEY and CDR2 is SMNVEV (reference sequence). The length of the CDR3 is 14 residues. The CDR3: CASSLKGSYYEQYF. The CDR3 nucleotides are TGTGCCAGCAGTTTAAAGGGATCTTACTACGAGCAGTACTTC.

The CDR3 nucleotides are TGTGCTAGAGATCTGGAGACTGCTAACGAGCAGTACTTC. Protein product: CARDLETANEQYF. The rearrangement uses TRBV2 and TRBJ2-7; no clear D gene. The germline V gene has CDR1 SNHLY and CDR2 FYNNEI. The CDR3 length is 13 residues. Based on the CDR3 plus reference TRBV2 and TRBJ2-7, the full variable domain is EPEVTQTPSHQVTQMGQEVILRCVPISNHLYFYWYRQILGQKVEFLVSFYNNEISEKSEIFDDQFSVERPDGSNFTLKIRSTKLEDSAMYFCARDLETANEQYFGPGTRLTVT.

This clonotype was observed many times. The chain carries TRBV19 and TRBJ1-2; tentatively, D is TRBD1 (6 bases). V lost 5 bases and J lost 5, with 15 bases in between. The CDR3 length is 14 residues. The germline V gene has CDR1 LNHDA and CDR2 SQIVND (reference sequence). The CDR3 coding sequence is TGTGCCAGTAGTCGGGCAGTCCAGGGGTATGGCTACACCTTC. Its translation: CASSRAVQGYGYTF. Full variable domain (missing parts from reference TRBV19 and TRBJ1-2): DGGITQSPKYLFRKEGQNVTLSCEQNLNHDAMYWYRQDPGQGLRLIYYSQIVNDFQKGDIAEGYSVSREKKESFPLTVTSAQKNPTAFYLCASSRAVQGYGYTFGSGTRLTVV.

This clonotype was detected many times. This sequence joins TRBV2 and TRBJ2-7; 8 positions agree with TRBD2. This CDR3 has 22 residues. The V gene's germline CDR1 is SNHLY and CDR2 FYNNEI. Trimming took 1 base from V and 0 from J; bases not matched to a gene: 23. The CDR3 is CASSEVWILGLAGSPFSYEQYF. DNA for the CDR3: TGTGCCAGCAGTGAAGTGTGGATTTTAGGGCTAGCGGGTTCTCCGTTCTCCTACGAGCAGTACTTC. Looking up the rest from reference TRBV2 and TRBJ2-7 gives the full variable domain: EPEVTQTPSHQVTQMGQEVILRCVPISNHLYFYWYRQILGQKVEFLVSFYNNEISEKSEIFDDQFSVERPDGSNFTLKIRSTKLEDSAMYFCASSEVWILGLAGSPFSYEQYFGPGTRLTVT.

This clonotype has at least ten counts. The chain employs TRBV11-3 and TRBJ2-1, with a possible D match to TRBD1 (5 bases). V was shortened by 8 bases and J by 5 bases, with 13 bases between the two germline ends. The CDR3 sequence is 13 residues long. The V gene's germline CDR1 is SGHNT and CDR2 YENEEA. The CDR3 nucleotides are TGTGCCAGCCGAAGGGGCTTTAACAATGAGCAGTTCTTC. It translates to CASRRGFNNEQFF.

This sequence joins TRBV7-2 and TRBJ1-1, with a possible D match to TRBD1 (5 bases). The V end lost 4 bases, the J end lost 4 bases, and 22 bases lay between the germline ends. The germline gives CDR1 SGHTA, CDR2 FQGNSA. The CDR3 runs to 17 residues. The CDR3 sequence: CASSSPGASGRVTEAFF. The CDR3 DNA sequence: TGTGCCAGCAGCTCTCCCGGGGCCTCAGGGAGGGTCACTGAAGCTTTCTTT.

This clonotype was counted at least ten times. This sequence joins TRBV6-5 and TRBJ1-4, with 7 nucleotides matching TRBD1. Trimming took 4 bases from V and 5 from J; bases not matched to a gene: 7. The CDR3 sequence is 15 residues long. Germline V gene data show CDR1 as MNHEY and CDR2 as SVGAGI. CDR3 in DNA: TGTGCCAGCAGTTCCCTGACAGGGAGGAATGAAAAACTGTTTTTT. Translation: CASSSLTGRNEKLFF.

V usage is TRBV6-4 and J usage is TRBJ2-1; TRBD2 agrees at 14 bases. The ends lost 9 bases at V and 8 bases at J; junction bases unmatched: 15. Looked up from germline, CDR1 is MRHNA and CDR2 is SNTAGT. The CDR3 consists of 17 residues. Written as DNA, the CDR3 is TGTGCCAGACCCCGGGACGGGACTAGCGGGAGTAGGGATGAGCAGTTCTTC. Amino acid sequence: CARPRDGTSGSRDEQFF.

V gene TRBV29-1 combines with J gene TRBJ1-2, with a tentative D call TRBD1 (5 bases). CDR1 is SQVTM and CDR2 is ANQGSEA in the germline V gene. Between the trimmed V and J ends, which lost 3 bases and 1 base, there was a span of 24 bases. The CDR3 is 18 residues long. CDR3 nucleotide sequence: TGCAGCGTTGAGGGTGGGGGGGGAAACGACCCCTTTAACTATGGCTACACCTTC. Protein product: CSVEGGGGNDPFNYGYTF.

The chain joins TRBV19 to TRBJ2-3; TRBD2 agrees at 12 bases. From germline, CDR1 is LNHDA and CDR2 SQIVND (reference sequence). There are 18 residues in the CDR3. The trim removed 5 bases at V and 4 bases at J, leaving 13 bases unmatched. The chain's CDR3 is CASSGKPSGGAFSDTQYF. For the CDR3, the DNA is TGTGCCAGTAGTGGTAAACCTAGCGGGGGGGCGTTTTCAGATACGCAGTATTTT.

Ten or more counts support this clonotype. This rearrangement joins TRBV18 to TRBJ2-7; D call uncertain. Trimming shortened V by 2 bases and J by 0 bases, and 8 bases separated the two germline ends. Germline CDR1 KGHSH, CDR2 LQKENI. CDR3 length equals 14 residues. The CDR3 loop reads CASSPRKHSYEQYF. The CDR3 coding sequence is TGTGCCAGCTCACCAAGGAAGCACTCCTACGAGCAGTACTTC.

V gene TRBV19 combines with J gene TRBJ2-3; the match to TRBD2 covers 7 bases. V gave up 9 bases and J gave up 6 bases; unmatched junction bases: 9. CDR1 is LNHDA and CDR2 is SQIVND in the germline V gene (reference sequence). The length of the CDR3 is 13 residues. The chain's CDR3 is CASNPRTRDTQYF. The CDR3, as DNA: TGTGCCAGCAATCCCAGGACTAGGGATACGCAGTATTTT. The whole variable domain, remainder taken from reference TRBV19 and TRBJ2-3, is DGGITQSPKYLFRKEGQNVTLSCEQNLNHDAMYWYRQDPGQGLRLIYYSQIVNDFQKGDIAEGYSVSREKKESFPLTVTSAQKNPTAFYLCASNPRTRDTQYFGPGTRLTVL.

Comments on this clonotype: It may be a read error: a sequence one base away is much more abundant. J is TRBJ2-7 and V is TRBV12-5, with D possibly being TRBD1 (5 bases). CDR1 and CDR2 from the germline V gene are LGHNT and FRNRAP. The V end was cut by 4 bases, the J end by 6 bases, with 19 bases between. This CDR3 is built from 15 residues. The chain's CDR3 is CASGWKPDSPCEQYF. The CDR3 DNA reads TGTGCTAGTGGTTGGAAGCCAGACAGCCCCTGCGAGCAGTACTTC.

The table lists this clonotype with a count of one. The chain combines TRBV20-1 with TRBJ1-6; no clear D. Germline-derived CDR1 and CDR2 are DFQATT and SNEGSKA (reference sequence). The CDR3 is made up of 15 amino acids. Trimming removed 1 base from V and 3 bases from J, with 10 bases in between. The CDR3 loop reads CSARARHDYNSPLHF. The CDR3 region has the DNA TGCAGTGCTAGAGCTCGTCACGACTATAATTCACCCCTCCACTTT.

This chain uses TRBV7-3 with TRBJ2-6; perhaps D is TRBD1 or TRBD2 (5 bases each). The germline gives CDR1 SGHTA, CDR2 FQGTGA. V lost 5 bases and J 0 bases, leaving 26 bases between the germline ends. The length of the CDR3 is 21 residues. The CDR3 protein is CASSPGTATGELCSGANVLTF. The CDR3 DNA reads as TGTGCCAGCAGCCCCGGGACCGCCACCGGGGAGCTGTGCTCTGGGGCCAACGTCCTGACTTTC.

V usage is TRBV7-9 and J usage is TRBJ1-2; TRBD1 is a possible D gene (5 bases). V lost 0 bases to trimming and J lost 1 base, with 15 bases between them. Germline V gene lookup returns CDR1 SEHNR and CDR2 FQNEAQ (reference sequence). The CDR3 is 17 amino acids. CDR3 coding DNA: TGTGCCAGCAGCTTAGCCGCATGGGGAGGGGATAACTATGGCTACACCTTC. Amino acid sequence: CASSLAAWGGDNYGYTF.